This T cell receptor beta chain emerged from a study of cytomegalovirus exposure and HLA in healthy donors. Findings and caveats of the study: Analysis performed later showed TCR beta chains linked to HLA being more clonally expanded than equally common others. Later analysis associated a missense DCLRE1C variant with TCR beta V- and J-gene trimming. Using a false discovery rate of 0.05, a later analysis showed that some 16,000 TCR beta sequences were associated with HLA alleles.

V was trimmed by 0 bases and J by 5 bases, leaving 7 bases between them. This CDR3 is built from 13 residues. CDR1 and CDR2 from the germline V gene are MNHNY and SVGAGI (reference sequence). A word on this clone: What it binds is unknown.

Primers: 60 Vbeta forward and 13 Jbeta reverse. In the authors' methods: Some 9.9 million of some 80 million unique TCR beta chains were shared, per a later count. The method was immunoSEQ multiplex PCR; TCRdb's version includes in-frame clones alone and lacks a portion of them. V and J calls plus clone size are reproduced from that table; the DNA served to infer D and trimming. The data contain around 100,000 clones, roughly three quarters of them singletons. The sample consisted of PBMCs. The sequence was obtained from a man aged 35 to 55 in good health and CMV-seronegative. The chain employs TRBV6-6 and TRBJ1-1; D unresolved. Written as DNA, the CDR3 is TGTGCCAGCAGTTACTCTGGGGAGACTGAAGCTTTCTTT. Translation: CASSYSGETEAFF.